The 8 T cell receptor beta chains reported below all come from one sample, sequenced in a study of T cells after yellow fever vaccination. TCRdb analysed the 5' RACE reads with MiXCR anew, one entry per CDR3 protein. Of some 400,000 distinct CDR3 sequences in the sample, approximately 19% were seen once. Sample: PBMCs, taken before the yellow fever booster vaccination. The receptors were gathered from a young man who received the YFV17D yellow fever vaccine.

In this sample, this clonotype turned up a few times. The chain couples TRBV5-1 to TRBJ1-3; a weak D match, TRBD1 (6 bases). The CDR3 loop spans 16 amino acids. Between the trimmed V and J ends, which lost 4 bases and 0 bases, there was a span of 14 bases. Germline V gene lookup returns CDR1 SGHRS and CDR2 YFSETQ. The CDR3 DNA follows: TGCGCCAGCAGCCCGACAGGCGGACGCTCTGGAAACACCATATATTTT. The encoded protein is CASSPTGGRSGNTIYF.

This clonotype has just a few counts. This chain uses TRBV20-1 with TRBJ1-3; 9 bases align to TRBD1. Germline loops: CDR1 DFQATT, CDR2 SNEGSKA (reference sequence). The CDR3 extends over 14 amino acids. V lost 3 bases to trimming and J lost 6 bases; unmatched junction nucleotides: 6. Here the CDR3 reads CSARETGGENTIYF. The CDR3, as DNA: TGCAGTGCTAGGGAAACAGGGGGCGAAAACACCATATATTTT.

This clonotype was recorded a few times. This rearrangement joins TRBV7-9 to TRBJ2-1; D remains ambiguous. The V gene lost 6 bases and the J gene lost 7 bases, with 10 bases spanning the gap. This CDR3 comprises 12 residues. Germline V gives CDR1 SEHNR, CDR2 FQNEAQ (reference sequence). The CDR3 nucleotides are TGTGCCAGCAGGATGGCCGGGAATGAGCAGTTCTTC. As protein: CASRMAGNEQFF. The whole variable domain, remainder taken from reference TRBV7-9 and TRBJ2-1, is DTGVSQNPRHKITKRGQNVTFRCDPISEHNRLYWYRQTLGQGPEFLTYFQNEAQLEKSRLLSDRFSAERPKGSFSTLEIQRTEQGDSAMYLCASRMAGNEQFFGPGTRLTVL.

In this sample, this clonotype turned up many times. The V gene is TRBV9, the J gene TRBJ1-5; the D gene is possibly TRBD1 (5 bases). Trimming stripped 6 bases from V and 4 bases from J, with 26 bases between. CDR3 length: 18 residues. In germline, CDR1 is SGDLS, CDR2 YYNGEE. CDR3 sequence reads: CASTEVYLGGALNQPQHF. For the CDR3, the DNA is TGTGCCAGCACCGAGGTGTACCTGGGTGGGGCCCTTAATCAGCCCCAGCATTTT.

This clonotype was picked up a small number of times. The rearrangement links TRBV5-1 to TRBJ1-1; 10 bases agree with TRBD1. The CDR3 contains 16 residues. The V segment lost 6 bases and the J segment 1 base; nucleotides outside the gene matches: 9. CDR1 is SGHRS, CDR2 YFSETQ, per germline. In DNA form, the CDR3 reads TGCGCCAGCACCCTGGGGACAGGGGTTTGGAACACTGAAGCTTTCTTT. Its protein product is CASTLGTGVWNTEAFF.

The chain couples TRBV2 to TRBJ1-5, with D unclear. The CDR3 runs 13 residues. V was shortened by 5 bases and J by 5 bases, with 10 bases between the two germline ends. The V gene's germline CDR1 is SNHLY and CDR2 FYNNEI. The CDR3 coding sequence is TGTGCCAGCAGTCCTGGACTCGATCAGCCCCAGCATTTT. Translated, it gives CASSPGLDQPQHF.

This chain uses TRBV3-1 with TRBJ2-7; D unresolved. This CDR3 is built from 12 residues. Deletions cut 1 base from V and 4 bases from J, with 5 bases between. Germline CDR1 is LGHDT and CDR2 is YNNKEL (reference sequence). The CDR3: CASSQALYEQYF. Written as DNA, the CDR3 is TGTGCCAGCAGCCAAGCCTTATACGAGCAGTACTTC.

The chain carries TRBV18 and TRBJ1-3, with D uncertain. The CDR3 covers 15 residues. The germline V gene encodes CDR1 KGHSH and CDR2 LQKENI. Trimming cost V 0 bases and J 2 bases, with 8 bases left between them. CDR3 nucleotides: TGTGCCAGCTCACCACCTGGGGTCACTGGAAACACCATATATTTT. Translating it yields CASSPPGVTGNTIYF.